Listed below are T cell receptor beta chains from one sample, sequenced in a study of shared clonotypes between healthy human individuals. Assay used: immunoSEQ multiplex PCR; TCRdb lists only in-frame clones, some missing. Here the sample spans about 1.5 million clones, 95% to 99% being singletons. The sequencing input was naive CD4+ T cells sorted from blood. These receptors originate from a man younger than 40 in good health. The CDR3 runs from the conserved cysteine through the conserved F or W. Each record gives: CDR3 length, D gene, V gene, clone size, J gene, CDR3 DNA, CDR3 protein. A D gene is named only where the DNA matches it firmly. Clone size appears in some rows only: once, few, many, or a class for an expanded clone.

len: 14
d_gene: TRBD1
v_gene: TRBV5-1
abundance: NA
j_gene: TRBJ2-7
CDR3nt: TGCGCCAGCAGCCTGGGACAGGGTTTTGACGAGCAGTACTTC
CDR3aa: CASSLGQGFDEQYF

len: 15
d_gene: TRBD2
v_gene: TRBV4-2
abundance: NA
j_gene: TRBJ2-1
CDR3nt: TGTGCCAGCAGCCAAGTGACTAGCGGCTACAATGAGCAGTTCTTC
CDR3aa: CASSQVTSGYNEQFF

len: 14
d_gene: TRBD2
v_gene: TRBV23-1
abundance: NA
j_gene: TRBJ2-4
CDR3nt: TGCGCCAGCAGAACTAGCGGGACCAAAAACATTCAGTACTTC
CDR3aa: CASRTSGTKNIQYF

len: 13
d_gene: NA
v_gene: TRBV9
abundance: NA
j_gene: TRBJ2-7
CDR3nt: TGTGCCAGCAGCCCGGCCAGCTCCTACGAGCAGTACTTC
CDR3aa: CASSPASSYEQYF

len: 17
d_gene: TRBD2
v_gene: TRBV11-2
abundance: NA
j_gene: TRBJ2-1
CDR3nt: TGTGCCAGCAGCTTAGTCTTGCGACTAGCGGGAATCTGGGAGCAGTTCTTC
CDR3aa: CASSLVLRLAGIWEQFF

len: 15
d_gene: TRBD1
v_gene: TRBV19
abundance: NA
j_gene: TRBJ2-7
CDR3nt: TGTGCCAGTAGCCAACCGGGACAGGGTTTCTACGAGCAGTACTTC
CDR3aa: CASSQPGQGFYEQYF

len: 15
d_gene: TRBD1
v_gene: TRBV5-1
abundance: NA
j_gene: TRBJ1-3
CDR3nt: TGCGCCAGCAGCTTGCAGGGGGCCCCTGGAAACACCATATATTTT
CDR3aa: CASSLQGAPGNTIYF

len: 15
d_gene: NA
v_gene: TRBV25-1
abundance: NA
j_gene: TRBJ2-7
CDR3nt: TGTGCCAGCAGGGAAGCACATGGGGCTCGGTACGAGCAGTACTTC
CDR3aa: CASREAHGARYEQYF

len: 15
d_gene: TRBD2
v_gene: TRBV6-1
abundance: NA
j_gene: TRBJ2-1
CDR3nt: TGTGCCAGCAGTGGGGAAGCGGGAGTAATTGGTGAGCAGTTCTTC
CDR3aa: CASSGEAGVIGEQFF

len: 15
d_gene: NA
v_gene: TRBV5-4
abundance: NA
j_gene: TRBJ1-1
CDR3nt: TGTGCCAGCAGCTTGGCCGGCGCGGGAGGCACTGAAGCTTTCTTT
CDR3aa: CASSLAGAGGTEAFF

len: 13
d_gene: NA
v_gene: TRBV28
abundance: once
j_gene: TRBJ1-5
CDR3nt: TGTGCCAGCGTGACGGACGCAAGGCAGCCCCAGCATTTT
CDR3aa: CASVTDARQPQHF

len: 14
d_gene: TRBD2
v_gene: TRBV28
abundance: NA
j_gene: TRBJ2-7
CDR3nt: TGTGCCAGCCAGCGGGGTTATAAAACCTACGAGCAGTACTTC
CDR3aa: CASQRGYKTYEQYF

len: 16
d_gene: NA
v_gene: TRBV5-4
abundance: NA
j_gene: TRBJ2-1
CDR3nt: TGTGCCAGCAGCTTGGGTCGGGGGTTGGTTTACAATGAGCAGTTCTTC
CDR3aa: CASSLGRGLVYNEQFF

len: 17
d_gene: TRBD2
v_gene: TRBV27
abundance: NA
j_gene: TRBJ2-5
CDR3nt: TGTGCCAGCAGCCCCCAAGGGGCGGGAGGAGGGAGAGAGACCCAGTACTTC
CDR3aa: CASSPQGAGGGRETQYF